This T cell receptor beta chain was recorded in a study of blood T cell repertoires in COVID-19. Across the study: Acute-phase and convalescent COVID-19 samples originated in the United States, Italy and Spain. The analysed material was cDNA or gDNA that came from T cells, B-cell-depleted T cells, or PBMCs.

Original data processing: Estimated nucleated cell counts came from reference gene primer amplification. The method was immunoSEQ multiplex PCR; TCRdb's version includes in-frame clones alone and lacks a portion of them. That table is the source of V, J and clone size, and D and trimming were worked out from the DNA. The profile covers about 380,000 clones, with approximately 88% appearing a single time and 1.2% taken by the ten largest. The germline gives CDR1 MNHNY, CDR2 SVGAGI (reference sequence). V lost 0 bases and J lost 10, with 13 bases in between. The CDR3 runs to 15 residues. The sequencing sample was made of peripheral blood. This TCR was sampled from a man aged 40-55 years with acute or convalescent COVID-19. The chain carries TRBV6-6 and TRBJ1-6, with D tentatively TRBD1 (5 bases). The CDR3 loop reads CASSYSGQGGSPLHF. In nucleotides, the CDR3 is TGTGCCAGCAGTTACTCGGGTCAGGGCGGCTCACCCCTCCACTTT.